Listed here is a single T cell receptor (beta chain). V lost 5 bases and J 6 bases, leaving 19 bases between the germline ends. CDR1 is SGHVS, CDR2 FQNEAQ, per germline. This CDR3 is built from 15 residues. These data are taken from a study of T cell changes during pregnancy in multiple sclerosis. Profiling relied on immunoSEQ multiplex PCR, and the TCRdb table lists in-frame clones only, not all of them. The sample consists of roughly 40,000 clones, around nine tenths of them appearing once. The sequencing here drew on CD8+ T cells from peripheral blood mononuclear cells, taken in the first trimester of pregnancy. This TCR was recovered from a female donor with multiple sclerosis, enrolled in a pregnancy study. The chain is built from TRBV7-8 and TRBJ1-2; D is perhaps TRBD1 (5 bases). Here the CDR3 DNA reads TGTGCCAGCAGCGACGGGGGGGTTCTTGCGCATGGCTACACCTTC. Translating it yields CASSDGGVLAHGYTF.